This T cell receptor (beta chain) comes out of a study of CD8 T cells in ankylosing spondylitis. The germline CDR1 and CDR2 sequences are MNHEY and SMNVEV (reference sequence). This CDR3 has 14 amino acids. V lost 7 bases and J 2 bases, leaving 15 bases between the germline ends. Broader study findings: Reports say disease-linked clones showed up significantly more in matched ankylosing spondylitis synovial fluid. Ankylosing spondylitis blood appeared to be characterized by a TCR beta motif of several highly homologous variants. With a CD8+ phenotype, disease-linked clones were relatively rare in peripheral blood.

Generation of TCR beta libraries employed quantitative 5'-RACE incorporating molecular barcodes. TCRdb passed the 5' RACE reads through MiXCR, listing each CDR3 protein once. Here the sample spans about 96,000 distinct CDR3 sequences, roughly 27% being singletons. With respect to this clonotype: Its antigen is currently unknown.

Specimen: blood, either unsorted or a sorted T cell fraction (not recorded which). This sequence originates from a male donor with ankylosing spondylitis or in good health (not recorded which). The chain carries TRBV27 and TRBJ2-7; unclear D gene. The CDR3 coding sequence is TGTGCCAGCACTGAATCAGCCCCGGCCTACGAGCAGTACTTC. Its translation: CASTESAPAYEQYF.